This TCR beta chain was sequenced in a study of T cell repertoires in cytomegalovirus infection. Study-wide background: Newly reported HLA-C-restricted and thoroughly characterized HLA-B-restricted CMV epitopes were employed. In public TCR beta signatures, there were indications of both CMV infection and matching HLA type.

This clonotype was observed at least ten times. Its antigen is undetermined. TCRdb re-called the reads with MiXCR, one entry per CDR3 protein. The repertoire holds some 940,000 distinct CDR3 sequences, with roughly 30% as singletons. Findings and caveats of the study: Dominant in the ex vivo response were TCR beta clonotypes restricted by HLA-C and specific for CMV. CMV carriers with the relevant HLA were identified by cumulative public TCR beta family frequency.

The starting material was cultured CD8+ T cells from PBMCs, obtained from culture after CMV antigen stimulation. This TCR derives from a human donor in good health (CMV status not recorded). Some clones in this sample may be carry-over from other donors' samples.

The DNA for the CDR3 is TGTGCCAGCAGCTTAAGCGGGGCCGAAGAGACCCAGTACTTC. Protein: CASSLSGAEETQYF. This rearrangement joins TRBV7-9 to TRBJ2-5; 7 bases align to TRBD2. This CDR3 is 14 amino acids long. Germline V gene sequence: CDR1 SEHNR, CDR2 FQNEAQ (reference sequence). The junction had 3 bases not matched to a gene; V was cut back by 2 bases and J by 3 bases.